The clone carrying this T cell receptor beta chain was detected a few times. TCRdb called the 5' RACE reads again in MiXCR, with one record for every CDR3 protein. The data hold under 70,000 distinct CDR3 sequences, with about 15% observed a single time. This sample was included in a study of early T cells in non-severe SARS-CoV-2 infection. Study-wide context: The chains were unpaired, and the sequenced material was bulk RNA from unsorted whole blood.

CDR3 length: 12 amino acids. Germline values: CDR1 MNHEY, CDR2 SVGEGT. Trimming took off 6 bases at V and 3 bases at J, with 8 bases between the two ends. The input for sequencing was whole blood, taken at baseline. The receptor was isolated from an adult who was a healthcare worker with PCR-confirmed SARS-CoV-2 infection or an uninfected control (not recorded which). The chain employs TRBV6-2 or TRBV6-3 and TRBJ2-5; D gene ambiguous. The CDR3 loop reads CASSPAEETQYF. CDR3 in DNA: TGTGCCAGCAGCCCCGCAGAAGAGACCCAGTACTTC.